This T cell receptor (beta chain) was captured by sequencing in a study of blood T cell repertoires in COVID-19. Study-wide context: COVID-19 samples, acute and convalescent, were from the United States, Italy and Spain.

Before they entered the study, exposed participants had met a COVID-19 case within 2 weeks. The CDR3 is 16 amino acids. The junction had 11 bases not matched to a gene; V was cut back by 4 bases and J by 3 bases. Germline V gives CDR1 LNHDA, CDR2 SQIVND (reference sequence). Per the original data handling: Cell counts per sample came from amplifying reference gene primers. Using immunoSEQ multiplex PCR, the repertoire was profiled, and TCRdb retains in-frame clones only, with some absent. That table supplies the V and J calls and clone size; D and trimming were determined from the DNA. The profile shows 200,000 to 300,000 clones, 83% of them singletons.

The J gene is TRBJ1-2, the V gene TRBV19; 7 bases are shared with TRBD1. This receptor was obtained from a woman aged 40 to 50 who had been exposed to COVID-19. Material: PBMCs or T cells enriched from blood (not recorded which). CDR3 amino acids: CASSTRQGRLDYGYTF. The CDR3 DNA reads as TGTGCCAGTAGTACGAGACAGGGAAGACTAGACTATGGCTACACCTTC.